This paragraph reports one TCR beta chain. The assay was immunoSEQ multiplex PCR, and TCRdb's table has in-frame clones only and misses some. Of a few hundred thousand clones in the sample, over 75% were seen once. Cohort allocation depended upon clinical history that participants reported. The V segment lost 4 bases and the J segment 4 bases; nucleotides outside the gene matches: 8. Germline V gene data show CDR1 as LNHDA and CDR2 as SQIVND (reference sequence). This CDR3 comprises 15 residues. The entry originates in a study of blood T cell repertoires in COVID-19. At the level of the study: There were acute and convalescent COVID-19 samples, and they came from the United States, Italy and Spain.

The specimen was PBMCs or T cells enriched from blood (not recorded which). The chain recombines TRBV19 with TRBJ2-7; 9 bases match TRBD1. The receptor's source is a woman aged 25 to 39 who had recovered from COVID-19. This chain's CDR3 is CASSTAGTGSYEQYF. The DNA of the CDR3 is TGTGCCAGTAGTACAGCCGGGACAGGGTCGTACGAGCAGTACTTC.